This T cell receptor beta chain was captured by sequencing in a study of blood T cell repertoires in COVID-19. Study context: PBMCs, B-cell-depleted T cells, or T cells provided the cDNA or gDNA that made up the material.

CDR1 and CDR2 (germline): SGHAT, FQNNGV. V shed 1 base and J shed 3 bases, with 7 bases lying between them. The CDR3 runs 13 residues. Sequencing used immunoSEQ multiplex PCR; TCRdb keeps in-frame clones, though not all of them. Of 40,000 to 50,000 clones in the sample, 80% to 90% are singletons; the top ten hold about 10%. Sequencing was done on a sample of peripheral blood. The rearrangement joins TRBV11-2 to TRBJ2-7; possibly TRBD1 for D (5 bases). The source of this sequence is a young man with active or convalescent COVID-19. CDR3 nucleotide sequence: TGTGCCAGCAGCTTAGGGGGCAGCTACGAGCAGTACGTC. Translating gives CASSLGGSYEQYV.